This T cell receptor beta chain was sequenced during a study of cytomegalovirus exposure and HLA in healthy donors. In germline, CDR1 is MGHDK, CDR2 SYGVNS. The CDR3 has 13 residues. V lost 2 bases to trimming and J lost 7 bases, with 11 bases between them. PCR amplification relied on 60 Vbeta primers (plus 13 Jbeta primers). Here immunoSEQ multiplex PCR was the method, and the copy in TCRdb shows in-frame clones only, minus some. The sample lists around 190,000 clones, about 86% occurring once. The rearrangement uses TRBV25-1 and TRBJ1-2, with D possibly matching TRBD1 (5 bases). The receptor comes from a middle-aged man in good health and CMV-seropositive. Sequenced input: PBMCs. The CDR3 region is CASSEAGQGGYTF. In DNA, the CDR3 is TGTGCCAGCAGTGAAGCGGGGCAGGGTGGCTACACCTTC.